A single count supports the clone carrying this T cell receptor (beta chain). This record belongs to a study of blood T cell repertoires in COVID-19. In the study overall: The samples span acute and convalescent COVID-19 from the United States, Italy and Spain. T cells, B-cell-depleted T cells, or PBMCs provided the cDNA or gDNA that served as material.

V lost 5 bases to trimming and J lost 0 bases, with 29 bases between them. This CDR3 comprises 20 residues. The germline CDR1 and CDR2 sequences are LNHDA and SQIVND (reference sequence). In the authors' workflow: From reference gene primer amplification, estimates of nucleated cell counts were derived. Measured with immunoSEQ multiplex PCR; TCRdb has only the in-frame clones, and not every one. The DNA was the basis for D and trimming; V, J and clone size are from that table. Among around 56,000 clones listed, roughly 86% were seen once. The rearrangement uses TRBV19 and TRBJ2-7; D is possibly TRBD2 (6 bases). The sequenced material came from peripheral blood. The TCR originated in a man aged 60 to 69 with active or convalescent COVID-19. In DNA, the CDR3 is TGTGCCAGTAGTCCGCTTTTGGGCCAACGAGGGGACGGGAGCTCCTACGAGCAGTACTTC. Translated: CASSPLLGQRGDGSSYEQYF.